This is a list of T cell receptor beta chains from one sample in a study of cytomegalovirus exposure and HLA in healthy donors. The protocol was immunoSEQ multiplex PCR, while the TCRdb copy is restricted to in-frame clones and leaves out a portion. Here the sample spans 150,000 to 200,000 clones, roughly three quarters being singletons. The sample consisted of PBMCs. All receptors come from a woman aged 25 to 39 in good health and CMV-seropositive. Both conserved end residues are part of each CDR3.

V gene: TRBV28
J gene: TRBJ2-3
CDR3 protein: CASSMPTSGGKDTQYF

V gene: TRBV18
J gene: TRBJ2-3
CDR3 protein: CASSLKAGKATDTQYF

V gene: TRBV16
J gene: TRBJ2-7
CDR3 protein: CASSQPDRGQYF

V gene: TRBV4-2
J gene: TRBJ2-7
CDR3 protein: CASSLKRDAGGPHEQYF

V gene: TRBV5-1
J gene: TRBJ1-4
CDR3 protein: CASSLAATANEKLFF

V gene: TRBV5-1
J gene: TRBJ2-7
CDR3 protein: CASSLQRLGEQYF

V gene: TRBV2
J gene: TRBJ2-3
CDR3 protein: CASSGPTSGDTQYF

V gene: TRBV30
J gene: TRBJ2-2
CDR3 protein: CAWRGTSGGLGELFF

V gene: TRBV11-3
J gene: TRBJ2-3
CDR3 protein: CASSLEGRQTDTQYF

V gene: TRBV21-1
J gene: TRBJ2-3
CDR3 protein: CASSKAAAGDTDTQYF

V gene: TRBV27
J gene: TRBJ2-1
CDR3 protein: CASSFPPGTTLSYNEQFF

V gene: TRBV7-9
J gene: TRBJ2-7
CDR3 protein: CASSAIKGTFGDEQYF

V gene: TRBV5-1
J gene: TRBJ2-1
CDR3 protein: CASSLGAGDTYNEQFF

V gene: TRBV19
J gene: TRBJ2-4
CDR3 protein: CASAQGNIQYF

V gene: TRBV29-1
J gene: TRBJ1-1
CDR3 protein: CSVDYRGRGTEAFF

V gene: TRBV7-9
J gene: TRBJ1-1
CDR3 protein: CASSLLGGTEAFF

V gene: TRBV5-3
J gene: TRBJ2-7
CDR3 protein: CARSHGLAANRSSYEQYF

V gene: TRBV4-1
J gene: TRBJ2-1
CDR3 protein: CATGPSGASSYNEQFF

V gene: TRBV4-3
J gene: TRBJ1-5
CDR3 protein: CASSQDFRAVGNQPQHF

V gene: TRBV6-1
J gene: TRBJ2-3
CDR3 protein: CASSFGGDTQYF

V gene: TRBV19
J gene: TRBJ2-4
CDR3 protein: CASSPGGGKNIQYF

V gene: TRBV5-4
J gene: TRBJ2-1
CDR3 protein: CASSLRQKYNEQFF

V gene: TRBV19
J gene: TRBJ2-2
CDR3 protein: CASSMGGALTGELFF

V gene: TRBV28
J gene: TRBJ2-7
CDR3 protein: CASSWGTGGNEQYF

V gene: TRBV21-1
J gene: TRBJ2-7
CDR3 protein: CASSRWAGPYEQYF

V gene: TRBV4-2
J gene: TRBJ2-2
CDR3 protein: CASSRAGTNTGELFF

V gene: TRBV4-1
J gene: TRBJ1-2
CDR3 protein: CASRATGNYGYTF

V gene: TRBV27
J gene: TRBJ2-7
CDR3 protein: CASSQAGASEQYF

V gene: TRBV18
J gene: TRBJ2-3
CDR3 protein: CASSPQEQSSTDTQYF